This TCR beta chain was retrieved from a study of siplizumab effects on memory and regulatory T cells. Study-level results: The authors mapped only a minor fraction of alloreactive clones to unstimulated subsets. Apparently key alloresponse contributors, naive T cells also seemed more diverse than memory cells. Of the proliferating CD4+ or CD8+ clones, roughly 80-96% lacked a naive or memory phenotype that could be assigned.

This clone has just one count. Its antigen is still unknown. Germline V gives CDR1 SGHVS, CDR2 FQNEAQ. V gave up 1 base and J gave up 5 bases, with 14 bases separating them. This CDR3 region has 15 residues. Libraries were prepared by immunoSEQ multiplex PCR; TCRdb keeps only in-frame clonotypes and omits some of them. The data contain 90,000 to 95,000 clones, roughly 96% of them singletons. The chain joins TRBV7-8 to TRBJ1-1; tentatively, D is TRBD1 (5 bases). What was sequenced was naive CD4+ T cells sorted from blood. The receptor's source is a human donor in good health. For the CDR3, the DNA is TGTGCCAGCAGCTTAGTGAGGGGAAGAAAGACTGAAGCTTTCTTT. Translation gives CASSLVRGRKTEAFF.